These 16 T cell receptor beta chains were all obtained from the same sample, sequenced in a study of blood T cell repertoires in COVID-19. TCRdb keeps only in-frame clones here, not all; method: immunoSEQ multiplex PCR. The profile shows some 41,000 clones, 83% of them singletons. Sequenced: peripheral blood. All receptors come from a man of 80 years or more in a cohort sampled during active COVID-19.

This rearrangement joins TRBV5-6 to TRBJ2-1, with unresolved D. Germline V gives CDR1 SGHDT, CDR2 YYEEEE. V gave up 5 bases and J gave up 1 base, with 16 bases separating them. This CDR3 region has 16 residues. The CDR3 sequence is CASSTNRGSSYNEQFF. The CDR3 DNA follows: TGTGCCAGCAGTACGAATCGCGGATCATCCTACAATGAGCAGTTCTTC.

This chain uses TRBV27 with TRBJ1-6; D is perhaps TRBD1 (5 bases). CDR3 length: 14 amino acids. Germline CDR1 and CDR2: MNHEY and SMNVEV (reference sequence). Trimming removed 6 bases from V and 5 bases from J, with 11 bases in between. CDR3 bases: TGTGCCAGCAGACCAGGGTTTCATAATTCACCCCTCCACTTT. Protein: CASRPGFHNSPLHF.

The chain is built from TRBV6-1 and TRBJ2-7; possibly TRBD2 for D (6 bases). The CDR3 has 16 residues. V was cut by 6 bases and J by 1 base, with 19 bases left in between. Germline assignment: CDR1 MNHNS and CDR2 SASEGT. CDR3 sequence reads: CASREPATSRSYEQYF. For the CDR3, the DNA is TGTGCCAGCAGGGAACCGGCGACTAGTAGGTCCTACGAGCAGTACTTC.

The chain combines TRBV7-7 with TRBJ2-7; 11 positions match TRBD2. The ends lost 6 bases at V and 3 bases at J; junction bases unmatched: 4. The germline gives CDR1 SSHAT, CDR2 FNYEAQ (reference sequence). This CDR3 comprises 14 residues. This CDR3 is CASSPGTSGYEQYF. CDR3 sequence (DNA): TGTGCCAGCAGTCCCGGGACTAGCGGCTACGAGCAGTACTTC.

This clone was counted a single time. V gene TRBV19 combines with J gene TRBJ2-3; the D is unclear. The CDR3 has 15 residues. CDR1 and CDR2 from the germline V gene are LNHDA and SQIVND (reference sequence). Trimming shortened V by 6 bases and J by 3 bases, and 16 bases separated the two germline ends. CDR3 in amino acids: CASSLYRERTDTQYF. In DNA form, the CDR3 reads TGTGCCAGTAGCCTTTACCGCGAGAGAACAGATACGCAGTATTTT.

The CDR3 DNA reads as TGCGCCAGCAGTCTCAACACCGGGGAGCTGTTTTTT. This encodes CASSLNTGELFF. V gene TRBV10-1 combines with J gene TRBJ2-2; D gene uncertain. Deletions cut 5 bases from V and 2 bases from J, with 3 bases between. CDR1 and CDR2 (germline): WNHNN, SYGVQD (reference sequence). The CDR3 contains 12 residues.

This chain joins TRBV28 and TRBJ2-1, with a tentative D call TRBD2 (6 bases). Germline assignment: CDR1 MDHEN and CDR2 SYDVKM. Trimming removed 5 bases at V and 0 bases at J, with 17 bases between. The CDR3 is 17 residues long. The CDR3 bases are TGTGCCAGCAGTACGGGACTCCAGAAGAGCTCCTACAATGAGCAGTTCTTC. The encoded protein is CASSTGLQKSSYNEQFF.

V usage is TRBV3-1 (or the pseudogene TRBV3-2) and J usage is TRBJ1-1; tentative D call: TRBD1 (6 bases). The CDR3 loop spans 14 amino acids. V dropped 2 bases and J dropped 5 bases, with 12 bases sitting between them. Per the germline V gene, CDR1 is LGHDT and CDR2 is YNNKEL (reference sequence). CDR3 nucleotides: TGTGCCAGCAGCCAATCCAGGGGAACGACTGAAGCTTTCTTT. Amino acids: CASSQSRGTTEAFF.

The chain carries TRBV28 and TRBJ2-7; the match to TRBD2 covers 7 bases. Germline trimming cut 4 bases from V and 7 bases from J; bases unmatched to any gene: 1. The CDR3 is 11 amino acids. CDR1 MDHEN and CDR2 SYDVKM come from the germline V gene. CDR3 in amino acids: CASSWRGEQYF. The CDR3 nucleotides are TGTGCCAGCAGTTGGCGGGGGGAGCAGTACTTC.

The chain has TRBV28 and TRBJ1-1; D not resolved. Germline V gene sequence: CDR1 MDHEN, CDR2 SYDVKM. V was shortened by 5 bases and J by 1 base, with 8 bases between the two germline ends. CDR3 length: 13 amino acids. CDR3 in amino acids: CASSRNRNTEAFF. The CDR3 nucleotides are TGTGCCAGCAGTCGAAACAGGAACACTGAAGCTTTCTTT.

The chain has TRBV28 and TRBJ1-6, with unresolved D. Germline values: CDR1 MDHEN, CDR2 SYDVKM. The V and J ends lost 5 bases and 10 bases respectively, with 15 bases between them. This CDR3 has 14 amino acids. CDR3 protein: CASSGLSGGSPLHF. The CDR3 DNA reads as TGTGCCAGCAGTGGACTTTCCGGCGGGTCACCCCTCCACTTT.

This clone was seen a few times. The chain joins TRBV5-1 to TRBJ1-4; D is undetermined. Trimming removed 4 bases from V and 8 bases from J, with 21 bases in between. This CDR3 is built from 16 residues. Germline CDR1 reads SGHRS; CDR2 reads YFSETQ. As DNA, the CDR3 is TGCGCCAGCAGCCCCGGCGGTGGGAGGGAAAACGAAAAACTGTTTTTT. Encoded protein: CASSPGGGRENEKLFF. Drawing the rest from reference TRBV5-1 and TRBJ1-4, the complete variable domain is KAGVTQTPRYLIKTRGQQVTLSCSPISGHRSVSWYQQTPGQGLQFLFEYFSETQRNKGNFPGRFSGRQFSNSRSEMNVSTLELGDSALYLCASSPGGGRENEKLFFGSGTQLSVL.

This clone has only a few counts. V is TRBV7-9 and J is TRBJ2-1, with 13 bases matching TRBD2. The trim removed 5 bases at V and 0 bases at J, leaving 4 bases unmatched. Germline V gives CDR1 SEHNR, CDR2 FQNEAQ (reference sequence). The CDR3 extends over 17 amino acids. The CDR3 nucleotides read TGTGCCAGCAGCCCCCGGACTAGCGGGAGCTCCTACAATGAGCAGTTCTTC. Translating gives CASSPRTSGSSYNEQFF.

V and J are TRBV4-3 and TRBJ2-2; the match to TRBD2 covers 9 bases. Trimming removed 0 bases from V and 5 bases from J; junction bases left unmatched: 10. The CDR3 has 18 residues. From germline, CDR1 is LGHNA and CDR2 YSLEER. DNA for the CDR3: TGCGCCAGCAGCCAAGACGGGCCCGGGACTAGCTGGACCGGGGAGCTGTTTTTT. This encodes CASSQDGPGTSWTGELFF.

The V call is TRBV28, the J call TRBJ1-2; possibly TRBD1 for D (5 bases). The CDR3 has 14 amino acids. V was pared by 2 bases and J by 4 bases, with 11 bases between. Germline CDR1 MDHEN, CDR2 SYDVKM. CDR3 sequence: CASSLGQGLYGYTF. The CDR3 DNA follows: TGTGCCAGCAGTTTAGGGCAGGGCCTCTATGGCTACACCTTC.

The V gene is TRBV19, the J gene TRBJ1-5; D gene ambiguous. Germline V gene data show CDR1 as LNHDA and CDR2 as SQIVND (reference sequence). The CDR3 is 12 amino acids. V lost 5 bases and J 3 bases, leaving 5 bases between the germline ends. In nucleotides, the CDR3 is TGTGCCAGTAGTGCGGTCAATCAGCCCCAGCATTTT. It yields the protein CASSAVNQPQHF.